Sequencing of this TCR beta chain was carried out in a study of T-cell reconstitution after alpha-beta-depleted transplantation in children. With respect to this clonotype: Its antigen is unknown.

The V end lost 5 bases, the J end lost 0 bases, and 5 bases lay between the germline ends. The CDR3 is 12 amino acids. The germline gives CDR1 MDHEN, CDR2 SYDVKM. The TCRbeta library incorporated unique molecular identifiers. TCRdb processed the PCR reads anew with MiXCR; each CDR3 protein has one entry. The sample has about 980,000 distinct CDR3 sequences, about 30% seen once. Overall study results and limits: The origin of high day-60 TCRbeta diversity in some patients lay in surviving recipient T cells and thymic progenitors. At one year after transplant, newly produced T cells mostly accounted for T-cell counts and diversity.

The source was PBMCs, mostly from graft donor cells, collected 360 days after TCRalphabeta/CD19-depleted stem cell transplant. The origin of this receptor is a boy younger than two who had a stem cell transplant for SCID, so the T cells may come from the graft donor. The V and J genes are TRBV28 and TRBJ2-7; D uncertain. In DNA form, the CDR3 reads TGTGCCAGCAGTGTCTACTCCTACGAGCAGTACTTC. It is translated as CASSVYSYEQYF.